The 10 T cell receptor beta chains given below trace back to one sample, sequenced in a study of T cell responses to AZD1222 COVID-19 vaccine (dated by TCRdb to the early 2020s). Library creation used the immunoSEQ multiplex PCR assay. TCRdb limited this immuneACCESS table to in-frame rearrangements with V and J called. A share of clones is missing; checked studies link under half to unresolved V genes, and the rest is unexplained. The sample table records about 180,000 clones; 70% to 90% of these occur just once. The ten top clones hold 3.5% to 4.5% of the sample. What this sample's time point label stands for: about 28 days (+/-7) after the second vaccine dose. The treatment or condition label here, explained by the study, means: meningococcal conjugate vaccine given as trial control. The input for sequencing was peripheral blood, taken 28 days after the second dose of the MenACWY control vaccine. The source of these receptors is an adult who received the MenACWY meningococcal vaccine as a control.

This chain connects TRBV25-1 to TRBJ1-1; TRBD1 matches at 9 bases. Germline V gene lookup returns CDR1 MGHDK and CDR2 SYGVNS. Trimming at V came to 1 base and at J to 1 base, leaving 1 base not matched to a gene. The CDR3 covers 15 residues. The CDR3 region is CASSESDRGNTEAFF. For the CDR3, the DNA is TGTGCCAGCAGTGAATCGGACAGGGGGAACACTGAAGCTTTCTTT.

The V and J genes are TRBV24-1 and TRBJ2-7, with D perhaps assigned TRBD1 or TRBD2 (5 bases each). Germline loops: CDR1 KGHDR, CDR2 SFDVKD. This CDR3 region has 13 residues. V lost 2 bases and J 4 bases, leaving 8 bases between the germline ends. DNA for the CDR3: TGTGCCACCAGTGATTCGGGGCTGTACGAGCAGTACTTC. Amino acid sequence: CATSDSGLYEQYF.

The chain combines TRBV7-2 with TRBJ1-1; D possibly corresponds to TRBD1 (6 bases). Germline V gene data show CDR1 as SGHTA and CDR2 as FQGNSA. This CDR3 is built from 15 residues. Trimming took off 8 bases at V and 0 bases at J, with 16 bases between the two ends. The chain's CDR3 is CASCSRQVVNTEAFF. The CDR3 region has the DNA TGTGCCAGCTGCTCCCGACAGGTGGTGAACACTGAAGCTTTCTTT.

The CDR3: CASSQDRQVYGYTF. The CDR3 DNA reads TGCGCCAGCAGCCAAGATCGGCAAGTGTATGGCTACACCTTC. This chain joins TRBV4-3 and TRBJ1-2; no reliable D call. The V gene's germline CDR1 is LGHNA and CDR2 YSLEER. The CDR3 totals 14 residues. Trimming took off 0 bases at V and 5 bases at J, with 10 bases between the two ends.

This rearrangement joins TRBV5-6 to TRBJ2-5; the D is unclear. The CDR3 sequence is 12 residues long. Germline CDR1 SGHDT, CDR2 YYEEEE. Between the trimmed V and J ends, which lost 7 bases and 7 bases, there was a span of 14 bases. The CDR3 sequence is CASGVADATQYF. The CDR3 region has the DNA TGTGCCAGCGGTGTTGCCGACGCGACCCAGTACTTC.

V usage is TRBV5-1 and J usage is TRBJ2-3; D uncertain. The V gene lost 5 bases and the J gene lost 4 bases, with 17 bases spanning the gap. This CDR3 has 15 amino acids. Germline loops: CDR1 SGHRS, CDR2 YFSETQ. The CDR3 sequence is CASSGLGNIPDTQYF. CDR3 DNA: TGCGCCAGCAGTGGGCTAGGAAATATTCCAGATACGCAGTATTTT.

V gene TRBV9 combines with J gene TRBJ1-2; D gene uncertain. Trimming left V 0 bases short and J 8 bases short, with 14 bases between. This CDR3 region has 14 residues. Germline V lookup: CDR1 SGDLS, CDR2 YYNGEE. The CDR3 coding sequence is TGTGCCAGCAGCGTAGATTTACAAGCGTGGGGCTACACCTTC. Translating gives CASSVDLQAWGYTF. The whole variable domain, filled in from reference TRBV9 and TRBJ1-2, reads DSGVTQTPKHLITATGQRVTLRCSPRSGDLSVYWYQQSLDQGLQFLIQYYNGEERAKGNILERFSAQQFPDLHSELNLSSLELGDSALYFCASSVDLQAWGYTFGSGTRLTVV.

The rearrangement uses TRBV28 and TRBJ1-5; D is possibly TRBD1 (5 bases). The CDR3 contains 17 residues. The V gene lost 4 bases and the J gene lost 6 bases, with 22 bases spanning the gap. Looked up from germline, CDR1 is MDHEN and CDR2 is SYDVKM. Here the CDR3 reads CASSYGDVYSSGQPQHF. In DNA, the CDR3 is TGTGCCAGCAGTTATGGGGACGTTTACAGTTCAGGTCAGCCCCAGCATTTT.

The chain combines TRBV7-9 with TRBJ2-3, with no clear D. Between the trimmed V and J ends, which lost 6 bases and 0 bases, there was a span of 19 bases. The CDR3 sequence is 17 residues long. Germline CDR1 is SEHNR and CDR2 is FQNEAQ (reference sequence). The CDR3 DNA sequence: TGTGCCAGCAGTTCCCCCCTCCGACGGCGTAGCACAGATACGCAGTATTTT. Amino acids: CASSSPLRRRSTDTQYF.

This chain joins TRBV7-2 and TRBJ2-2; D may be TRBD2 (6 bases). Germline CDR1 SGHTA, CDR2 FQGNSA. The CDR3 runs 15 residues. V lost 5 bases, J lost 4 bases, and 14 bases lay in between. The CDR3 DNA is TGTGCCAGCAGCCGTCTGACTAGAACCACCGGGGAGCTGTTTTTT. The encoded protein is CASSRLTRTTGELFF.